This TCR beta chain was captured in a study of T-cell reconstitution after alpha-beta-depleted transplantation in children. Findings and caveats of the study: Alpha-beta T cells present about two months after transplant were reported to originate from several hundred expanded graft clones.

Trimming took off 5 bases at V and 7 bases at J, with 20 bases between the two ends. The germline V gene has CDR1 SGHTA and CDR2 FQGNSA. CDR3 length: 16 residues. To note about this clonotype: Its cognate antigen is unknown.

Preparation of the TCRbeta library involved a method that used unique molecular identifiers. TCRdb called the PCR reads again in MiXCR, with one record for every CDR3 protein. The repertoire holds approximately 120,000 distinct CDR3 sequences, with about a tenth as singletons. The rearrangement joins TRBV7-2 to TRBJ2-2; TRBD1 might be the D (6 bases). This TCR was recovered from a girl less than two years old who had a stem cell transplant for combined immunodeficiency, so the T cells may come from the graft donor. The sequenced sample was PBMCs, mostly from graft donor cells, obtained 180 days after TCRalphabeta/CD19-depleted stem cell transplant. The CDR3 protein is CASSPRRQGLGGELFF. CDR3 coding DNA: TGTGCCAGCAGCCCCCGTAGGCAGGGGTTAGGCGGGGAGCTGTTTTTT.